Listed below are T cell receptor beta chains from one sample, sequenced in a study of shared clonotypes between healthy human individuals. Profiled with immunoSEQ multiplex PCR; TCRdb holds only in-frame clones, not every one. Found here are around 550,000 clones, about 95% of them singletons; the top ten hold around 0.12%. Sequencing was performed on naive CD8+ T cells sorted from blood. Source of these receptors: a woman aged 25 to 39 in good health. CDR3s include the opening cysteine and the closing phenylalanine or tryptophan. A D gene is named only where the DNA matches it firmly. The size of a clone is reported for some rows only, either as once, few or many, or as a class for expanded clones.

v_call	d_call	clone_size	j_call	cdr3_nt	cdr3_aa
TRBV19	.	once	TRBJ2-3	TGTGCCAGTAGTATTCAAGACAGAACAGATACGCAGTATTTT	CASSIQDRTDTQYF
TRBV19	.	.	TRBJ2-7	TGTGCCAGTAGCAACGCCGTCCGGGAGTACGAGCAGTACTTC	CASSNAVREYEQYF
TRBV2	TRBD2	.	TRBJ2-3	TGTGCCAGCAGTGAATTTGGGGGGGTACCACCGGCAGATACGCAGTATTTT	CASSEFGGVPPADTQYF
TRBV29-1	TRBD2	.	TRBJ2-3	TGCAGCGTTGATAATGGACTAGCGGGAGCGGGAGATACGCAGTATTTT	CSVDNGLAGAGDTQYF
TRBV10-3	.	.	TRBJ2-7	TGTGCCATCAGTGAAGGACCGGGAGCTTACTACGAGCAGTACTTC	CAISEGPGAYYEQYF
TRBV23-1	.	.	TRBJ2-6	TGCGCCAGCAGTCAATTTGGTAGGGGTTCTGGGGCCAACGTCCTGACTTTC	CASSQFGRGSGANVLTF
TRBV27	TRBD1	.	TRBJ1-2	TGTGCCAGCAGTACCACAGGGGGCGCCTATGGCTACACCTTC	CASSTTGGAYGYTF
TRBV30	TRBD2	.	TRBJ2-1	TGTGCCTGGAGTGTATGGTCGGGGGGGAGCTCCTACAATGAGCAGTTCTTC	CAWSVWSGGSSYNEQFF
TRBV19	.	many	TRBJ1-5	TGTGCCAGTAGTATCTGGGGGGGTAGCAATCAGCCCCAGCATTTT	CASSIWGGSNQPQHF
TRBV27	TRBD1	.	TRBJ2-6	TGTGCCAGCAGTTTATGGCAGGGGGCCCGTGGGGCCAACGTCCTGACTTTC	CASSLWQGARGANVLTF
TRBV16	.	.	TRBJ1-4	TGTGCCAGCAGCCAACAGGGGCTTGCTAATGAAAAACTGTTTTTT	CASSQQGLANEKLFF
TRBV5-8	.	.	TRBJ1-4	TGTGCCAGCAGCCTCGTGGTGGCGTCAGAAAGTCAGGGAAAACTGTTTTTT	CASSLVVASESQGKLFF
TRBV29-1	TRBD1	.	TRBJ1-2	TGCAGCGTTGTGGGACAGCCTTATGGCTACACCTTC	CSVVGQPYGYTF
TRBV5-1	TRBD2	.	TRBJ2-1	TGCGCCAGCAGCCATAGACTAGCGGGACTCTACAATGAGCAGTTCTTC	CASSHRLAGLYNEQFF
TRBV7-9	TRBD2	once	TRBJ2-7	TGTGCCAGCAGCCCCGGGCGGGAGGGCCTCTACGAGCAGTACTTC	CASSPGREGLYEQYF
TRBV2	.	once	TRBJ2-2	TGTGCCAGCAGTGAACTGGGGTGGACGGAAACGAACACCGGGGAGCTGTTTTTT	CASSELGWTETNTGELFF
TRBV5-6	.	.	TRBJ1-2	TGTGCCAGCAGCTTGGGAGGAGGGGCACTCTATGGCTACACCTTC	CASSLGGGALYGYTF
TRBV5-8	TRBD1	.	TRBJ2-3	TGTGCCAGCAGCCCATCCCCCGGGACAGACCCTAGCACAGATACGCAGTATTTT	CASSPSPGTDPSTDTQYF
TRBV5-6	.	few	TRBJ1-5	TGTGCCAGCAGCTTGCTCAGTAGCCATCAGCCCCAGCATTTT	CASSLLSSHQPQHF
TRBV28	.	.	TRBJ1-2	TGTGCCAGCAGTTTTTATTTGGATGGCTACACCTTC	CASSFYLDGYTF
TRBV6-1	.	.	TRBJ2-7	TGTGCCGGGGGGTCAGGGTACGGCTACGAGCAGTACTTC	CAGGSGYGYEQYF
TRBV7-7	.	.	TRBJ2-7	TGTGCCAGCAGCCGAGGACTTAATACCGAGCAGTACTTC	CASSRGLNTEQYF
TRBV27	.	.	TRBJ1-5	TGTGCCAGCAGTTTAGAAGGGGATCAGCCCCAGCATTTT	CASSLEGDQPQHF
TRBV7-9	.	.	TRBJ1-2	TGTGCCAGCAGCTTAGGAGCTCACCCACGCTATGGCTACACCTTC	CASSLGAHPRYGYTF
TRBV11-2	.	.	TRBJ2-7	TGTGCCAGCAGCCCTCCAGGGGCTATCTACGAGCAGTACTTC	CASSPPGAIYEQYF
TRBV19	.	.	TRBJ1-4	TGTGCCAGTAGCGACGGGGGCAATGAAAAACTGTTTTTT	CASSDGGNEKLFF
TRBV7-9	.	.	TRBJ2-7	TGTGCCAGCAGCTCCCAGTCGAACTACGAGCAGTACTTC	CASSSQSNYEQYF
TRBV28	.	.	TRBJ2-7	TGTGCCAGCAGTTTAAGGGACACTTTCTACGAGCAGTACTTC	CASSLRDTFYEQYF
TRBV5-4	.	once	TRBJ2-7	TGTGCCAGCAGCTTGTGGGACTCTTACGAGCAGTACTTC	CASSLWDSYEQYF
TRBV6-1	.	.	TRBJ2-2	TGTGCCAGCAGACCCAGCGGATCGAACACCGGGGAGCTGTTTTTT	CASRPSGSNTGELFF
TRBV27	.	.	TRBJ2-1	TGTGCCAGCAGCCCATTCCTGCGCCACAATGAGCAGTTCTTC	CASSPFLRHNEQFF
TRBV4-2	.	.	TRBJ1-1	TGTGCCAGCAGCCCGCAGGGAGCGGGCACTGAAGCTTTCTTT	CASSPQGAGTEAFF
TRBV27	TRBD1	.	TRBJ1-1	TGTGCCAGCAGTGTAGGGACAGGGGGCAACACTGAAGCTTTCTTT	CASSVGTGGNTEAFF
TRBV28	.	.	TRBJ2-7	TGTGCTTGGGGGTCGGGGAGCTCCTACGAGCAGTACTTC	CAWGSGSSYEQYF
TRBV7-9	TRBD1	.	TRBJ1-5	TGTGCCAGCAGCTTAGGGGACAGGGGCGAGAATAGCAATCAGCCCCAGCATTTT	CASSLGDRGENSNQPQHF
TRBV29-1	.	.	TRBJ2-1	TGCAGCGTTGAGGGCCGAGCCTATGAGCAGTTCTTC	CSVEGRAYEQFF
TRBV5-8	.	.	TRBJ1-1	TGTGCCAGCAGCAAGGACGGAAACACTGAAGCTTTCTTT	CASSKDGNTEAFF
TRBV28	TRBD2	.	TRBJ2-7	TGTGCCAGCACCACTAGCGCATACTCCTACGAGCAGTACTTC	CASTTSAYSYEQYF
TRBV27	.	.	TRBJ1-5	TGTGCCAGCAGTTTAGTTGGGGGAAATCAGCCCCAGCATTTT	CASSLVGGNQPQHF
TRBV15	.	.	TRBJ1-1	TGTGCCACCAGCAGAGGAGGTGCAGGACCGATGAACACTGAAGCTTTCTTT	CATSRGGAGPMNTEAFF
TRBV27	.	once	TRBJ2-7	TGTGCCAGCAGTCCTGCCAGTCCCTACGAGCAGTACTTC	CASSPASPYEQYF
TRBV19	TRBD1	.	TRBJ1-2	TGTGCCAGCATAGCCGGGACAGGGATTTATGGCTACACCTTC	CASIAGTGIYGYTF
TRBV30	.	.	TRBJ2-7	TGTGCCTGGAGTGGAGAGGGGGAAAGGGCTACCTACGAGCAGTACTTC	CAWSGEGERATYEQYF
TRBV27	TRBD2	.	TRBJ2-7	TGTGCCACCGCCGGGGGGGGGAGGTACGAGCAGTACTTC	CATAGGGRYEQYF
TRBV6-1	.	once	TRBJ2-7	TGTGCCAGCAACGAGCCGGGACCAGCGGGCGAGCAGTACTTC	CASNEPGPAGEQYF
TRBV9	.	.	TRBJ1-3	TGTGCCAGCAGCGTAGGTGGGGGGACCTCTGGAAACACCATATATTTT	CASSVGGGTSGNTIYF
TRBV27	TRBD2	once	TRBJ2-5	TGTGCCAGCAGTCCAGGGGGACTAGCCGCCGAGACCCAGTACTTC	CASSPGGLAAETQYF
TRBV27	TRBD1	.	TRBJ1-2	TGTGCCAGCAGTACAGGGACAGGGGGCGTCTATGGCTACACCTTC	CASSTGTGGVYGYTF
TRBV28	.	.	TRBJ2-7	TGTGCCAGCAGTTCGTTTTTTGACTCGGTCGGGTACGAGCAGTACTTC	CASSSFFDSVGYEQYF
TRBV6-5	.	once	TRBJ1-1	TGTGCCAGCAGTTACCGGTTGAACACTGAAGCTTTCTTT	CASSYRLNTEAFF
TRBV28	.	.	TRBJ2-7	TGTGCCAGTACGGGGGATCAGGGTCCCTACGAGCAGTACTTC	CASTGDQGPYEQYF
TRBV19	.	once	TRBJ2-7	TGTGCCAGTAGTCCAGGGAAACCCTACGAGCAGTACTTC	CASSPGKPYEQYF
TRBV2	.	.	TRBJ1-1	TGTGCCAGCAGACACCCGGACGGCCTTAATGGAGGGAACACTGAAGCTTTCTTT	CASRHPDGLNGGNTEAFF
TRBV5-4	.	.	TRBJ1-1	TGTGCCAGCAGCTTGGATACTGAAGCTTTCTTT	CASSLDTEAFF
TRBV5-3	TRBD2	.	TRBJ2-7	TGTGCCAGAAGCTTTGGGCGGGAGCGGGTCTACGAGCAGTACTTC	CARSFGRERVYEQYF